This TCR beta chain originates from a study of early T cells in non-severe SARS-CoV-2 infection. Study-level findings and limits: Anti-spike CD8 responses were favored in VDJdb matching, and private and CD4 specificities were missed.

The V end lost 7 bases, the J end lost 6 bases, and 16 bases lay between the germline ends. The CDR3 runs 13 residues. CDR1 and CDR2 from the germline V gene are SQVTM and ANQGSEA. MiXCR, applied by TCRdb to the 5' RACE reads, yields one record per CDR3 protein. In the table there are 30,000 to 35,000 distinct CDR3 sequences, about 3.8% of which are singletons. This clonotype was seen a handful of times. Its specificity is not known. This TCR was sampled from an adult who was a healthcare worker with PCR-confirmed SARS-CoV-2 infection or an uninfected control (not recorded which). This rearrangement joins TRBV29-1 to TRBJ1-5; D gene unclear. The source material was whole blood. CDR3 sequence reads: CSATDTTGQPQHF. As DNA, the CDR3 is TGCAGCGCCACCGACACTACGGGTCAGCCCCAGCATTTT. The whole variable domain, filled in from reference TRBV29-1 and TRBJ1-5, reads SAVISQKPSRDICQRGTSLTIQCQVDSQVTMMFWYRQQPGQSLTLIATANQGSEATYESGFVIDKFPISRPNLTFSTLTVSNMSPEDSSIYLCSATDTTGQPQHFGDGTRLSIL.